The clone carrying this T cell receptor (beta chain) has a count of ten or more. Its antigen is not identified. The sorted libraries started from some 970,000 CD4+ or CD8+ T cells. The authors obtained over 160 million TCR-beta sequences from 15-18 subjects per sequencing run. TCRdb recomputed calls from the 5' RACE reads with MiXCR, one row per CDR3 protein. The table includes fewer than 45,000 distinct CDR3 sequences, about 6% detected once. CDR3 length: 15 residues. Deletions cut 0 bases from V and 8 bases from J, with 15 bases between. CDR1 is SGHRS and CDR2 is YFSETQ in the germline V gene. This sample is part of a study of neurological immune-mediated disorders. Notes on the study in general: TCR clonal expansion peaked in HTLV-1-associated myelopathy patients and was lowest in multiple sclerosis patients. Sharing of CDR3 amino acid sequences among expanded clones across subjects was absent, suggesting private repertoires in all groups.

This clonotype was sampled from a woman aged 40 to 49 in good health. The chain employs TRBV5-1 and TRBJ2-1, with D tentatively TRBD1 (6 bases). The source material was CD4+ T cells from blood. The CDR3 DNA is TGCGCCAGCAGCTTGGTCGGGGACACGGTCGATGAGCAGTTCTTC. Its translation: CASSLVGDTVDEQFF.